This TCR beta chain was sequenced in a study of T cell responses to AZD1222 COVID-19 vaccine. Findings and limits, study-wide: Spike-spanning, vaccine-associated CD4 TCRs were dominant at 160-218 and 743-854. Recipients of two AZD1222 doses showed rising Spike-specific TCR breadth and depth.

As for this clone: Antigen specificity is unknown.

Germline CDR1 and CDR2: LNHDA and SQIVND (reference sequence). The CDR3 extends over 18 amino acids. V was cut by 5 bases and J by 4 bases, with 27 bases left in between. Measured with immunoSEQ multiplex PCR; TCRdb has only the in-frame clones, and not every one. Counted here are under 200,000 clones, about 90% occurring once; the ten biggest clones make up around 2%. This TCR was sampled from an adult in good health. V usage is TRBV19 and J usage is TRBJ2-7; D might be TRBD2 (5 bases). The source material was peripheral blood, sampled on day 0 of AZD1222 vaccination. The CDR3 loop reads CASSGSPDGEGTIYEQYF. DNA of the CDR3: TGTGCCAGTAGTGGGAGCCCGGACGGCGAGGGAACGATTTACGAGCAGTACTTC.